This TCR beta chain was obtained from a study of blood T cells in healthy people across ages. General study results and limits: Diversity of TCR beta correlated strongly with naive T cell percentage.

A second roughly 7 to 11 cycle PCR used barcoded and J-beta primers. TCRdb itself ran the 5' RACE reads through MiXCR, one entry per CDR3 protein. The sample lists fewer than 900,000 distinct CDR3 sequences, roughly 45% occurring once. In the case of this clonotype: Its cognate antigen is unknown.

The V segment lost 3 bases and the J segment 0 bases; nucleotides outside the gene matches: 2. This CDR3 contains 16 residues. From germline, CDR1 is SGDLS and CDR2 YYNGEE. This receptor was identified in a woman aged 60 to 75 in good health. What was sequenced was blood. The chain uses TRBV9 and TRBJ2-4, with 11 bases aligning to TRBD2. CDR3 region: CASSATSGGAKNIQYF. The CDR3 DNA reads as TGTGCCAGCAGCGCCACTAGCGGGGGAGCCAAAAACATTCAGTACTTC.